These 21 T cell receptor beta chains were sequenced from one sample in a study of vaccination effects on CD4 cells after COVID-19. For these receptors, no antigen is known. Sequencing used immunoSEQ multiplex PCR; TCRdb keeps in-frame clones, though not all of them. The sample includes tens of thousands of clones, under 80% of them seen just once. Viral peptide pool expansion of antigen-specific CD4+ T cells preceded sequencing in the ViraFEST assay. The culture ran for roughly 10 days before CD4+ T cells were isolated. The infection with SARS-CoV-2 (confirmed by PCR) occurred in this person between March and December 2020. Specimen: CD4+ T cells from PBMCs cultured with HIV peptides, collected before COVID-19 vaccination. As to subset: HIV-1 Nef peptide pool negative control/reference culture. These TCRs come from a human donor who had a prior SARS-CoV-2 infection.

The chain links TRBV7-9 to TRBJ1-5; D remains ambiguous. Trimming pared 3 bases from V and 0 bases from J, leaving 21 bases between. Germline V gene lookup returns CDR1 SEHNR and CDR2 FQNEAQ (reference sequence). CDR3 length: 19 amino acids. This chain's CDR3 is CASSFWSWAAENSNQPQHF. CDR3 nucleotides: TGTGCCAGCAGCTTTTGGTCGTGGGCAGCGGAAAATAGCAATCAGCCCCAGCATTTT.

The CDR3 nucleotides read TGCAGTGCTAGTGGGTGGCGACTAGCGGGAAACTACAATGAGCAGTTCTTC. Translation gives CSASGWRLAGNYNEQFF. This chain connects TRBV20-1 to TRBJ2-1; 11 positions agree with TRBD2. The CDR3 is made up of 17 amino acids. CDR1 and CDR2 (germline): DFQATT, SNEGSKA (reference sequence). V shed 3 bases, J shed 3 bases, and the junction held 10 bases outside the gene matches.

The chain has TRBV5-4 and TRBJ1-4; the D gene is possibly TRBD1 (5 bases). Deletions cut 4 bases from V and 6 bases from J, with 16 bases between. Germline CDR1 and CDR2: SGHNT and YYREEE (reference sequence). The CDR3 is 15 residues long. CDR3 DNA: TGTGCCAGCAGCGGGGGGGTGGGCTCGGATGAAAAACTGTTTTTT. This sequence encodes CASSGGVGSDEKLFF.

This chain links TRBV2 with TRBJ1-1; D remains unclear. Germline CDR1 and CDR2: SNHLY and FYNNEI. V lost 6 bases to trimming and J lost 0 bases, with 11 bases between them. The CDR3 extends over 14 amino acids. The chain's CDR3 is CASRTSVMNTEAFF. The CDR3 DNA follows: TGTGCCAGCAGGACTTCGGTCATGAACACTGAAGCTTTCTTT.

The CDR3 loop is CASSKTSGSLHEQYF. In nucleotides, the CDR3 is TGTGCCAGCAGCAAGACTAGCGGGAGTCTCCACGAGCAGTACTTC. J is TRBJ2-7 and V is TRBV6-6; 12 nucleotides match TRBD2. The CDR3 contains 15 residues. Per germline, CDR1 MNHNY and CDR2 SVGAGI (reference sequence). V trimming: 6 bases; J trimming: 5 bases; junction bases outside the gene matches: 8.

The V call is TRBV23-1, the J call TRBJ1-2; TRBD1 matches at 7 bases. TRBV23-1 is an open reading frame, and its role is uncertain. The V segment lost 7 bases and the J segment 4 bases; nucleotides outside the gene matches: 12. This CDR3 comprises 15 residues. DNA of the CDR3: TGCGCCAGCAATACTATAAGCCGGGACAGCTATGGCTACACCTTC. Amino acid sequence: CASNTISRDSYGYTF.

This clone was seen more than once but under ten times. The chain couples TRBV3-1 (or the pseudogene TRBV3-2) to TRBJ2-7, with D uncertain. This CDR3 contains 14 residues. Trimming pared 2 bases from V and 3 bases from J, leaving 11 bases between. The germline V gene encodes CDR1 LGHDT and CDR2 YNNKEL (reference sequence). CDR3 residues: CASSQFNGLYEQYF. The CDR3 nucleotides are TGTGCCAGCAGCCAATTTAACGGTCTCTACGAGCAGTACTTC.

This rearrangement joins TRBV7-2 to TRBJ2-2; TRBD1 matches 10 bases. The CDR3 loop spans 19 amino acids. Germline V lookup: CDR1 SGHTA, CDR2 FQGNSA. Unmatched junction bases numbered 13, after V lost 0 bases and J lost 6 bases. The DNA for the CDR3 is TGTGCCAGCAGCTTAGCCCACGACAGGGGGCTGTTACGCGCCGGGGAGCTGTTTTTT. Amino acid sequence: CASSLAHDRGLLRAGELFF.

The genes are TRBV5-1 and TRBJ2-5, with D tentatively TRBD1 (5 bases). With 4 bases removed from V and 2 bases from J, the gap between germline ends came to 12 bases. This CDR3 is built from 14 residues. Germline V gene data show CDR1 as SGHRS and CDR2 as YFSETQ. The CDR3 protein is CASSLVPGQETQYF. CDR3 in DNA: TGCGCCAGCAGCCTGGTTCCAGGGCAAGAGACCCAGTACTTC.

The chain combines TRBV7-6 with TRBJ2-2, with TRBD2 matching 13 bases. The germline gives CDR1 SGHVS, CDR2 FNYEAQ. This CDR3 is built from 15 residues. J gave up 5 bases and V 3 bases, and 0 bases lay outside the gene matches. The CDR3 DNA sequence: TGTGCCAGCAGCTTGGGACTAGCGGGAACCGGGGAGCTGTTTTTT. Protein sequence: CASSLGLAGTGELFF.

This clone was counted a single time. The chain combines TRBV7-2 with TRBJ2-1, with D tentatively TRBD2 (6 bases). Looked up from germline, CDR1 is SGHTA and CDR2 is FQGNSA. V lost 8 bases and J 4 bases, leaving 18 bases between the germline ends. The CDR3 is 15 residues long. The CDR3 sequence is CASRHPGLYYNEQFF. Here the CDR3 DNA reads TGTGCCAGCCGCCATCCGGGACTTTATTACAATGAGCAGTTCTTC. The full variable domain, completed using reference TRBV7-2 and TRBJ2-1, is GAGVSQSPSNKVTEKGKDVELRCDPISGHTALYWYRQSLGQGLEFLIYFQGNSAPDKSGLPSDRFSAERTGGSVSTLTIQRTQQEDSAVYLCASRHPGLYYNEQFFGPGTRLTVL.

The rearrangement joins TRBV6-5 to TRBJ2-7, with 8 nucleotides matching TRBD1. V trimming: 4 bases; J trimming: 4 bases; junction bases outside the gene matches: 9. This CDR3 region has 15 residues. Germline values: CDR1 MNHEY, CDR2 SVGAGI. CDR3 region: CASSFRQGLFYEQYF. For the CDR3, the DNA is TGTGCCAGCAGTTTCAGACAGGGGCTCTTTTACGAGCAGTACTTC.

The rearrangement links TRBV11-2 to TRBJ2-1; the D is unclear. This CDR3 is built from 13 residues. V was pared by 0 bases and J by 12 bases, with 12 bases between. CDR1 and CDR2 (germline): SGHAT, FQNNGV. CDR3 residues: CASSLDLDNRQFF. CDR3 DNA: TGTGCCAGCAGCTTAGATCTCGACAACCGGCAGTTCTTC.

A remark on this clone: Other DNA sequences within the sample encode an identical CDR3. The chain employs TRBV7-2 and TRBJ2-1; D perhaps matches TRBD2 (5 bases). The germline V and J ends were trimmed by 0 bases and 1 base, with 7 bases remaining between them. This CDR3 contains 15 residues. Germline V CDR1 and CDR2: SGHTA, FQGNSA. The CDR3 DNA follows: TGTGCCAGCAGCTTAGCGGGAGTATCCTACAATGAGCAGTTCTTC. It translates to CASSLAGVSYNEQFF.

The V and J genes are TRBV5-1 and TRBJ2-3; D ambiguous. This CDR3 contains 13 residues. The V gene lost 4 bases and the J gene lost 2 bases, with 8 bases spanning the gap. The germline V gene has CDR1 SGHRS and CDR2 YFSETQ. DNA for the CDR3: TGCGCCAGCAGCCAGGACGACACAGATACGCAGTATTTT. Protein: CASSQDDTDTQYF.

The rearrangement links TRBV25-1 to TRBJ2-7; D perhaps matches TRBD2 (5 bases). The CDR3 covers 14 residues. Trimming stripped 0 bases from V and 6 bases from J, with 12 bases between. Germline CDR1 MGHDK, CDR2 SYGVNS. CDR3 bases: TGTGCCAGCAGTGAATACTCTCGGGGTGCCGAGCAGTACTTC. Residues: CASSEYSRGAEQYF.

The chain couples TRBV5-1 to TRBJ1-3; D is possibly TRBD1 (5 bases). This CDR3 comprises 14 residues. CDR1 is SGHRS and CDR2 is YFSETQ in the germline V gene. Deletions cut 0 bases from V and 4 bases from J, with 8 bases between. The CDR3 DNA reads TGCGCCAGCAGCTTGGTAGGGGCCGGAAACACCATATATTTT. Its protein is CASSLVGAGNTIYF. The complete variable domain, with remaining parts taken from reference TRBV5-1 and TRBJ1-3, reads KAGVTQTPRYLIKTRGQQVTLSCSPISGHRSVSWYQQTPGQGLQFLFEYFSETQRNKGNFPGRFSGRQFSNSRSEMNVSTLELGDSALYLCASSLVGAGNTIYFGEGSWLTVV.

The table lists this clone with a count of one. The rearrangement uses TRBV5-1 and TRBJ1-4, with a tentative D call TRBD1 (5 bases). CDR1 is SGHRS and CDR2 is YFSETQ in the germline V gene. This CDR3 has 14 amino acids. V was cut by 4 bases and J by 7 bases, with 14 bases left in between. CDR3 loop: CASSTLGGSEKLFF. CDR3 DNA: TGCGCCAGCAGCACCCTGGGGGGGAGTGAAAAACTGTTTTTT.

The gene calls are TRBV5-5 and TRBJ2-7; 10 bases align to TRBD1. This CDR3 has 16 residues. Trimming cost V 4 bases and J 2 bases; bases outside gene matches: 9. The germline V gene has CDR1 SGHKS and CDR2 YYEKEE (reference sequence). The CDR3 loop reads CASSTTGTGATYEQYF. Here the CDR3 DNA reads TGTGCCAGCAGCACGACCGGGACAGGGGCCACCTACGAGCAGTACTTC.

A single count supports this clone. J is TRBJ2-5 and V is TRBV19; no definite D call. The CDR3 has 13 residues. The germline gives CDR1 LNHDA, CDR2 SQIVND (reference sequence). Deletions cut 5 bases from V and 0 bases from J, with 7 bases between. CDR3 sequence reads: CASSPEYQETQYF. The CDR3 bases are TGTGCCAGTAGTCCCGAGTACCAAGAGACCCAGTACTTC.

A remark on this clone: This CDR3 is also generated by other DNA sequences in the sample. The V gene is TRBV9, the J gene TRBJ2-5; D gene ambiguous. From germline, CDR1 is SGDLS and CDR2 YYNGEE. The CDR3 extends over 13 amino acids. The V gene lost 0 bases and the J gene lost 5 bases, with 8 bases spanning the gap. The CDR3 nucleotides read TGTGCCAGCAGCGTAGGGGGTAGTGAGACCCAGTACTTC. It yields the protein CASSVGGSETQYF.